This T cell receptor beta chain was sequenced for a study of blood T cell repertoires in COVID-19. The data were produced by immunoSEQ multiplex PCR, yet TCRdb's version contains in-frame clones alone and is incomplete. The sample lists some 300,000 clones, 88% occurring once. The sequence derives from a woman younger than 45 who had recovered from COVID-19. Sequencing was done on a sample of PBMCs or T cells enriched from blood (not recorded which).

DNA of the CDR3: TGTGCCAGCAGTTACAGAGGGGGACCTGGGGCCAACGTCCTGACTTTC. Residues: CASSYRGGPGANVLTF. V is TRBV6-5 and J is TRBJ2-6, with D possibly TRBD1 on 6 matching bases. The CDR3 totals 16 residues. Germline CDR1 MNHEY, CDR2 SVGAGI. V was cut by 2 bases and J by 2 bases, with 10 bases left in between.